The clone carrying this T cell receptor beta chain was found many times. Amplified TCR beta CDR3 regions came from RNA transcripts. Initially, a first-round RT-PCR of the TCR CDR3 employed the HTBI primer set. TCRdb redid the calling of the multiplex PCR reads with MiXCR, one entry per CDR3 protein. Counted here are about 560,000 distinct CDR3 sequences, 13% to 15% occurring once; the ten biggest clones make up approximately 14%. This CDR3 spans 15 amino acids. The germline gives CDR1 DFQATT, CDR2 SNEGSKA (reference sequence). The V gene end was trimmed by 1 base and the J gene end by 4 bases; junction bases not matched to a gene: 8. The data were obtained in a study of T cells in Graves' hyperthyroidism and ophthalmopathy. Pregnant or lactating patients were excluded, as were those with uncontrolled infection or other autoimmune disease.

Material for sequencing was blood. This chain connects TRBV20-1 to TRBJ1-1; 8 bases fit TRBD1. The TCR originated in a woman aged 40 to 49 with Graves' hyperthyroidism. CDR3 region: CSARGPGGDSTEAFF. CDR3 nucleotide sequence: TGCAGTGCTAGAGGGCCAGGGGGCGATTCCACTGAAGCTTTCTTT.